The T cell receptor beta chain described here comes from a study of long-term antiretroviral therapy in people with HIV. Study-level points and caveats: Clones that had undergone expansion before ART dominated the repertoire at all time points.

V gave up 3 bases and J gave up 6 bases; unmatched junction bases: 7. The CDR3 extends over 15 amino acids. The germline V gene encodes CDR1 WNHNN and CDR2 SYGVQD (reference sequence). The assay used was immunoSEQ (version v3.0), run at survey level. The repertoire was sequenced with immunoSEQ multiplex PCR; TCRdb's copy has only in-frame clones and lacks some. The data show around 15,000 clones, approximately 88% seen once. A note on this clone: Its antigen remains unknown.

The starting material was unsorted PBMCs, obtained 0.7 years before starting antiretroviral therapy. The TCR sequence derives from a man between 50 and 59 years old with HIV. The rearrangement links TRBV10-1 to TRBJ2-7, with TRBD2 identical over 11 bases. CDR3 region: CASSDGSGGALEQYF. Written as DNA, the CDR3 is TGCGCCAGCAGTGACGGTAGCGGGGGGGCCCTCGAGCAGTACTTC.